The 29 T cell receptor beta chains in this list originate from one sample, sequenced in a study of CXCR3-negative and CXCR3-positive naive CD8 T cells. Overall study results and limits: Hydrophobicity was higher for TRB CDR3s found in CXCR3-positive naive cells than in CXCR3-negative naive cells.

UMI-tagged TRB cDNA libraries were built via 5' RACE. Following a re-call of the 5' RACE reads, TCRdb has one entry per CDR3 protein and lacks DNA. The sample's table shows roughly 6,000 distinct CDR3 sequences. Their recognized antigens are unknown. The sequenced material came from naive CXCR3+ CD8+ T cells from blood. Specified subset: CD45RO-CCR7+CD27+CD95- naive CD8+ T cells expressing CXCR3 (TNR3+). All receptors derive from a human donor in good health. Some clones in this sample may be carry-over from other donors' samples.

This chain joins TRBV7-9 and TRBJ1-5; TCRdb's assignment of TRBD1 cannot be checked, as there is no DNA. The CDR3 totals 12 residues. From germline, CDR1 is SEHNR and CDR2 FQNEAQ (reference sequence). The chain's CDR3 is CALSQGAQPQHF. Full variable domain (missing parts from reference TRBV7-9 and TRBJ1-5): DTGVSQNPRHKITKRGQNVTFRCDPISEHNRLYWYRQTLGQGPEFLTYFQNEAQLEKSRLLSDRFSAERPKGSFSTLEIQRTEQGDSAMYLCALSQGAQPQHFGDGTRLSIL.

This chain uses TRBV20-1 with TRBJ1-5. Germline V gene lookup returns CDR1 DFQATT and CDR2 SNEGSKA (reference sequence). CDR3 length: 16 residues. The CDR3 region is CSAGDFPPRGNQPQHF.

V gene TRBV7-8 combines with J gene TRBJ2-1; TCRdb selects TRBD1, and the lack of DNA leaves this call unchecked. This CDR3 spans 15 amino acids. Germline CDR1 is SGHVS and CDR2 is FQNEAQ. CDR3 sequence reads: CASSIPTVTYNEQFF.

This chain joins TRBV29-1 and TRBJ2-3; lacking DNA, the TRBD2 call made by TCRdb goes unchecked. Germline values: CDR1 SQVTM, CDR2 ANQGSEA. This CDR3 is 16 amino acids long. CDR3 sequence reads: CSVVIGRPPGTDTQYF.

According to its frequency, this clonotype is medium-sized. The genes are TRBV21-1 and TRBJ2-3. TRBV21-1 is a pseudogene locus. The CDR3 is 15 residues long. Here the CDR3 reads CASSATLPYTDTQYF.

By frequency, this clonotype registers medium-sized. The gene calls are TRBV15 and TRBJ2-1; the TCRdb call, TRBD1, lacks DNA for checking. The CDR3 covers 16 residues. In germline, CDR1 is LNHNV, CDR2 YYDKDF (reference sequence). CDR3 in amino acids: CATSRDLQELGNEQFF.

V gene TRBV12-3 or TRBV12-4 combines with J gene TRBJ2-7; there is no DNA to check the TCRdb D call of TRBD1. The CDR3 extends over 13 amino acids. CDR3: CASSWGSRYEQYF.

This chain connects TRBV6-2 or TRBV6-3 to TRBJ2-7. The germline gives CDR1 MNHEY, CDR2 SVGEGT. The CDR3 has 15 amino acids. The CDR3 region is CASITPGANTYEQYF.

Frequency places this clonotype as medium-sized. The chain's CDR3 is CASSISGGSLLEQYF. The chain uses TRBV19 and TRBJ2-7; TCRdb's D call, TRBD2, is unchecked because there is no DNA. The germline V gene encodes CDR1 LNHDA and CDR2 SQIVND (reference sequence). The CDR3 is 15 amino acids. Drawing the rest from reference TRBV19 and TRBJ2-7, the complete variable domain is DGGITQSPKYLFRKEGQNVTLSCEQNLNHDAMYWYRQDPGQGLRLIYYSQIVNDFQKGDIAEGYSVSREKKESFPLTVTSAQKNPTAFYLCASSISGGSLLEQYFGPGTRLTVT.

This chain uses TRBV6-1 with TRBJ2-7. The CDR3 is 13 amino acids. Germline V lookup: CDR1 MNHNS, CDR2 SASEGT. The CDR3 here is CASSEARTYEQYF.

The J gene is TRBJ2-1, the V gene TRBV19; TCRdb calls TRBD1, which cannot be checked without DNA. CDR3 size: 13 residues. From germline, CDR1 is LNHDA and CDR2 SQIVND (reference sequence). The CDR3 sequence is CASSTGTGLMQFF. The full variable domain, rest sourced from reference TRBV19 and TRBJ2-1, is DGGITQSPKYLFRKEGQNVTLSCEQNLNHDAMYWYRQDPGQGLRLIYYSQIVNDFQKGDIAEGYSVSREKKESFPLTVTSAQKNPTAFYLCASSTGTGLMQFFGPGTRLTVL.

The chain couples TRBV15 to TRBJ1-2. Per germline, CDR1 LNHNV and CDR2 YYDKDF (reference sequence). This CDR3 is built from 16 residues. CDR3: CATSRESGPTAYGYTF.

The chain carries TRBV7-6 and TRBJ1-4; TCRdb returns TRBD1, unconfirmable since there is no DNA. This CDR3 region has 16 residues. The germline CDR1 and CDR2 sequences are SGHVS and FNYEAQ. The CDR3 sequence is CASSTDRVQGYEKLFF.

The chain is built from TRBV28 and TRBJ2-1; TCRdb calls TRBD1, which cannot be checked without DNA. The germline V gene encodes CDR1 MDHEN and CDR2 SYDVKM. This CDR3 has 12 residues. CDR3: CASNDRGNEQFF. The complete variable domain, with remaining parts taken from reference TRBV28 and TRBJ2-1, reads DVKVTQSSRYLVKRTGEKVFLECVQDMDHENMFWYRQDPGLGLRLIYFSYDVKMKEKGDIPEGYSVSREKKERFSLILESASTNQTSMYLCASNDRGNEQFFGPGTRLTVL.

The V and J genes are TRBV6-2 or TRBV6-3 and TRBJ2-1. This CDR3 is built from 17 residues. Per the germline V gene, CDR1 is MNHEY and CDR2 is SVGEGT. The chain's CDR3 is CASSYSGSLAFYNEQFF.

CDR3 sequence reads: CASTPSGDYEQYF. The gene calls are TRBV5-6 and TRBJ2-7; there is no DNA to check the TCRdb D call of TRBD2. There are 13 residues in the CDR3. CDR1 and CDR2 from the germline V gene are SGHDT and YYEEEE.

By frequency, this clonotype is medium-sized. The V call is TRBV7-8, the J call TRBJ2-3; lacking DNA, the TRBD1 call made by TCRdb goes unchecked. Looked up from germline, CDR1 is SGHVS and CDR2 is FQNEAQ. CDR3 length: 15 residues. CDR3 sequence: CASSPTGGSWDTQYF.

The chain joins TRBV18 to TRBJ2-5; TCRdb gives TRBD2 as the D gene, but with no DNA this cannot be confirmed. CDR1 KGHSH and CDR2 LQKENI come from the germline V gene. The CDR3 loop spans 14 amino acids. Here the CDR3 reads CASSSRDWQETQYF.

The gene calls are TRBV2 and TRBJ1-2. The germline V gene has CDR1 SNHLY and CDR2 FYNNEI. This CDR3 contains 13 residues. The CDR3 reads CARSGHGDYGYTF.

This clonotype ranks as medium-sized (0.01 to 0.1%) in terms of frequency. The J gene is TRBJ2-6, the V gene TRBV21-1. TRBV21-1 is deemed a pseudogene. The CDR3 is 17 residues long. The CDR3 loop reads CASSKGRLTSGANVLTF.

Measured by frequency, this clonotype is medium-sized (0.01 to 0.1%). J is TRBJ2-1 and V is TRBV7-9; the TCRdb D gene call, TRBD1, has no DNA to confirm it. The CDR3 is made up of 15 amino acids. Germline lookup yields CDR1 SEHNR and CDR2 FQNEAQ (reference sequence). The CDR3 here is CASSLGLGERNEQFF.

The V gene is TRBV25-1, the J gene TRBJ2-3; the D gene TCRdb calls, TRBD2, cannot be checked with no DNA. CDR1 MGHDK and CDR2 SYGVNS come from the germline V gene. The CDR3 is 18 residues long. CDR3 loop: CASRGLVGGRVSTDTQYF.

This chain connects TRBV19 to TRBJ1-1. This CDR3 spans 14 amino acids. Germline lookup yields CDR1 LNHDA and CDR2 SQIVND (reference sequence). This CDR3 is CASTYAGTQTEAFF.

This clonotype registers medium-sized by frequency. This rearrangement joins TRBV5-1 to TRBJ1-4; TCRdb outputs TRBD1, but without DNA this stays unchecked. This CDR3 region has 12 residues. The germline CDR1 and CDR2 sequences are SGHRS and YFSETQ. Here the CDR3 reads CASSLGGEKLFF.

CDR3 in amino acids: CASSQEAFSSTDTQYF. The chain couples TRBV14 to TRBJ2-3. Germline values: CDR1 SGHDN, CDR2 FVKESK. CDR3 length: 16 amino acids.

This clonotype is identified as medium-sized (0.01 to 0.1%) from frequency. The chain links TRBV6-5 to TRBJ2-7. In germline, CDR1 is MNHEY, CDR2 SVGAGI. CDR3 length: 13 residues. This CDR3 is CASSYGQTYEQYF.

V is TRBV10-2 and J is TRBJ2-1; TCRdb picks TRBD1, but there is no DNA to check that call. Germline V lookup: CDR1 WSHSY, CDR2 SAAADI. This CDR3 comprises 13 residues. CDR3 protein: CASSAPGANEQFF.

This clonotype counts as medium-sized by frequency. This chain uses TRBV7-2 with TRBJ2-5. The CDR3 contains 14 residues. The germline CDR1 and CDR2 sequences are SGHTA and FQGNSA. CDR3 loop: CASSLLLRQETQYF.

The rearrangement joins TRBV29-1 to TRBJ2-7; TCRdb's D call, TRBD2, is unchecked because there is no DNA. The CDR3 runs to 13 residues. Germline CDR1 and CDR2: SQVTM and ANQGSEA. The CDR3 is CSVGSGSLYEQYF.